This is a list of T cell receptor beta chains from one sample in a study of a mutant IDH1 vaccine in newly diagnosed glioma. Assay used: immunoSEQ multiplex PCR; TCRdb lists only in-frame clones, some missing. The sample carries 80,000 to 100,000 clones, 80% recorded once. This specimen was PBMCs, taken from a glioma patient treated with radiotherapy, temozolomide or both. The receptors were sampled from a man in his forties with glioma. Each CDR3 is given with its conserved first and last residue. Fields, in order: clone size, V gene, D gene, J gene, CDR3 protein, CDR3 DNA. The D gene is left open where the match is weak. For some rows the clone size is stated as once, few or many, or as a class when expanded; others skip it.

clone_size: NA
v_call: TRBV10-3
d_call: NA
j_call: TRBJ1-1
cdr3_aa: CAISESEGLNTEAFF
cdr3_nt: TGTGCCATCAGTGAGTCGGAGGGGCTGAACACTGAAGCTTTCTTT

clone_size: NA
v_call: TRBV15
d_call: NA
j_call: TRBJ2-1
cdr3_aa: CATSRDGGNNEQFF
cdr3_nt: TGTGCCACCAGCAGAGATGGAGGCAACAATGAGCAGTTCTTC

clone_size: NA
v_call: TRBV6-6
d_call: TRBD1
j_call: TRBJ1-4
cdr3_aa: CASSYQPQGGSEKLFF
cdr3_nt: TGTGCCAGCAGTTACCAACCACAGGGGGGCTCTGAAAAACTGTTTTTT

clone_size: NA
v_call: TRBV28
d_call: TRBD1
j_call: TRBJ1-4
cdr3_aa: CASSSPGQGATNEKLFF
cdr3_nt: TGTGCCAGCAGTTCGCCGGGACAGGGGGCAACTAATGAAAAACTGTTTTTT

clone_size: NA
v_call: TRBV5-1
d_call: TRBD2
j_call: TRBJ2-1
cdr3_aa: CASSPGLAGSHSNNEQFF
cdr3_nt: TGCGCCAGCAGTCCGGGACTAGCGGGCTCCCACAGCAACAATGAGCAGTTCTTC

clone_size: NA
v_call: TRBV7-9
d_call: NA
j_call: TRBJ1-2
cdr3_aa: CASSWGDWFKDYGYTF
cdr3_nt: TGTGCCAGCAGCTGGGGTGACTGGTTTAAGGACTATGGCTACACCTTC

clone_size: few
v_call: TRBV18
d_call: NA
j_call: TRBJ1-2
cdr3_aa: CASSRTASYGYTF
cdr3_nt: TGTGCCAGCTCAAGGACAGCAAGCTATGGCTACACCTTC

clone_size: NA
v_call: TRBV2
d_call: NA
j_call: TRBJ2-5
cdr3_aa: CASSVGLWETQYF
cdr3_nt: TGTGCCAGCAGTGTAGGACTCTGGGAGACCCAGTACTTC

clone_size: NA
v_call: TRBV19
d_call: TRBD1
j_call: TRBJ2-1
cdr3_aa: CASSQDRSSYNEQFF
cdr3_nt: TGTGCCAGTAGTCAGGACAGGAGCTCCTACAATGAGCAGTTCTTC

clone_size: NA
v_call: TRBV6-1
d_call: TRBD1
j_call: TRBJ1-2
cdr3_aa: CASSESGGQYGYTF
cdr3_nt: TGTGCCAGCAGTGAAAGTGGGGGACAGTATGGCTACACCTTC

clone_size: NA
v_call: TRBV14
d_call: NA
j_call: TRBJ2-7
cdr3_aa: CASSQEEGWEQYF
cdr3_nt: TGTGCCAGCAGCCAAGAGGAAGGGTGGGAGCAGTACTTC

clone_size: few
v_call: TRBV5-8
d_call: NA
j_call: TRBJ1-2
cdr3_aa: CASSLARQSRSYGYTF
cdr3_nt: TGTGCCAGCAGCTTGGCCCGGCAATCCAGATCCTATGGCTACACCTTC

clone_size: NA
v_call: TRBV7-6
d_call: TRBD1
j_call: TRBJ1-5
cdr3_aa: CASSLGGGGQPQHF
cdr3_nt: TGTGCCAGCAGCTTAGGAGGGGGCGGGCAGCCCCAGCATTTT

clone_size: NA
v_call: TRBV7-3
d_call: TRBD2
j_call: TRBJ2-2
cdr3_aa: CASSLPGEGTGELFF
cdr3_nt: TGTGCCAGCAGCTTACCCGGGGAGGGGACCGGGGAGCTGTTTTTT

clone_size: NA
v_call: TRBV2
d_call: TRBD2
j_call: TRBJ2-3
cdr3_aa: CASQASGGSTDTQYF
cdr3_nt: TGTGCCAGCCAGGCTAGCGGGGGGAGCACAGATACGCAGTATTTT

clone_size: NA
v_call: TRBV28
d_call: NA
j_call: TRBJ1-4
cdr3_aa: CASSSVPPGTNEKLFF
cdr3_nt: TGTGCCAGCAGTTCCGTTCCCCCGGGGACTAATGAAAAACTGTTTTTT

clone_size: NA
v_call: TRBV11-3
d_call: NA
j_call: TRBJ1-2
cdr3_aa: CASSLDTLYGYTF
cdr3_nt: TGTGCCAGCAGCTTAGACACCCTCTATGGCTACACCTTC

clone_size: NA
v_call: TRBV10-2
d_call: NA
j_call: TRBJ2-2
cdr3_aa: CASTPGSPGELFF
cdr3_nt: TGCGCCAGCACCCCGGGGTCCCCCGGGGAGCTGTTTTTT

clone_size: NA
v_call: TRBV30
d_call: TRBD2
j_call: TRBJ2-5
cdr3_aa: CAWSPEGGRRTSQYF
cdr3_nt: TGTGCCTGGAGCCCAGAGGGCGGGAGGAGAACTTCCCAGTACTTC

clone_size: NA
v_call: TRBV4-1
d_call: TRBD1
j_call: TRBJ2-1
cdr3_aa: CASSQTIGTGGGEQFF
cdr3_nt: TGCGCCAGCAGCCAAACGATCGGGACAGGGGGCGGAGAGCAGTTCTTC

clone_size: NA
v_call: TRBV6-6
d_call: TRBD1
j_call: TRBJ1-3
cdr3_aa: CASRKGQGGNTIYF
cdr3_nt: TGTGCCAGCAGGAAGGGACAGGGTGGAAACACCATATATTTT

clone_size: NA
v_call: TRBV5-1
d_call: NA
j_call: TRBJ1-1
cdr3_aa: CAHERGRDGVNTEAFF
cdr3_nt: TGCGCCCACGAAAGGGGGAGGGATGGGGTAAACACTGAAGCTTTCTTT

clone_size: NA
v_call: TRBV18
d_call: NA
j_call: TRBJ1-5
cdr3_aa: CASSPRHAQGNQPQHF
cdr3_nt: TGTGCCAGCTCGCCTAGGCACGCACAGGGCAATCAGCCCCAGCATTTT

clone_size: NA
v_call: TRBV7-2
d_call: TRBD1
j_call: TRBJ1-2
cdr3_aa: CASSFPTGTGGGTYGYTF
cdr3_nt: TGTGCCAGCAGCTTTCCCACCGGGACAGGGGGCGGGACCTATGGCTACACCTTC

clone_size: NA
v_call: TRBV9
d_call: NA
j_call: TRBJ2-5
cdr3_aa: CASSPRAYQETQYF
cdr3_nt: TGTGCCAGCAGCCCGAGAGCGTACCAAGAGACCCAGTACTTC

clone_size: once
v_call: TRBV10-2
d_call: TRBD1
j_call: TRBJ1-1
cdr3_aa: CASSEGTEGGKDTEAFF
cdr3_nt: TGCGCCAGCAGTGAAGGGACAGAAGGGGGGAAGGACACTGAAGCTTTCTTT

clone_size: NA
v_call: TRBV7-2
d_call: NA
j_call: TRBJ2-7
cdr3_aa: CASSVGLRSYEQYF
cdr3_nt: TGTGCCAGCAGCGTGGGACTTCGATCCTACGAGCAGTACTTC

clone_size: NA
v_call: TRBV12-5
d_call: TRBD1
j_call: TRBJ2-7
cdr3_aa: CASGLVGGQGYEQYF
cdr3_nt: TGTGCTAGTGGTTTGGTGGGGGGACAGGGCTACGAGCAGTACTTC

clone_size: NA
v_call: TRBV18
d_call: TRBD1
j_call: TRBJ1-5
cdr3_aa: CASSPDRVLDQPQHF
cdr3_nt: TGTGCCAGCTCACCGGACAGGGTTCTGGATCAGCCCCAGCATTTT

clone_size: NA
v_call: TRBV27
d_call: NA
j_call: TRBJ2-4
cdr3_aa: CASSPGLLAKNIQYF
cdr3_nt: TGTGCCAGCAGTCCGGGACTGCTAGCCAAAAACATTCAGTACTTC

clone_size: once
v_call: TRBV7-8
d_call: NA
j_call: TRBJ2-3
cdr3_aa: CASSGRDLRDTQYF
cdr3_nt: TGTGCCAGCAGCGGCCGGGACTTAAGAGATACGCAGTATTTT

clone_size: NA
v_call: TRBV5-6
d_call: NA
j_call: TRBJ2-7
cdr3_aa: CASSSPRKGGVYEQYF
cdr3_nt: TGTGCCAGCAGCTCGCCCCGGAAGGGGGGGGTCTACGAGCAGTACTTC

clone_size: NA
v_call: TRBV25-1
d_call: NA
j_call: TRBJ1-4
cdr3_aa: CASSEYDPTNEKLFF
cdr3_nt: TGTGCCAGCAGTGAATATGACCCAACTAATGAAAAACTGTTTTTT

clone_size: NA
v_call: TRBV18
d_call: NA
j_call: TRBJ1-1
cdr3_aa: CASSPPHREGRNTEAFF
cdr3_nt: TGTGCCAGCTCACCACCTCACAGGGAGGGGAGGAACACTGAAGCTTTCTTT

clone_size: NA
v_call: TRBV27
d_call: TRBD2
j_call: TRBJ2-4
cdr3_aa: CASSGRGTVAKNIQYF
cdr3_nt: TGTGCCAGCAGTGGGCGGGGGACCGTAGCCAAAAACATTCAGTACTTC

clone_size: NA
v_call: TRBV4-1
d_call: TRBD2
j_call: TRBJ2-1
cdr3_aa: CASSQSRRTSGSNEQFF
cdr3_nt: TGCGCCAGCAGCCAATCTCGGCGGACTAGCGGGAGCAATGAGCAGTTCTTC